This T cell receptor beta chain stems from a study of T cells in Graves' hyperthyroidism and ophthalmopathy. Regarding this clonotype: What it binds is not known.

TCR beta CDR3 sequences were amplified from RNA transcripts. During a first-round RT-PCR of the TCR CDR3, the HTBI primer set was used. TCRdb ran MiXCR on the multiplex PCR reads and lists one entry per CDR3 protein. The sample yields approximately 600,000 distinct CDR3 sequences, roughly 14% seen once. Findings and caveats of the study: Most thyroid clonotypes that were expanded above 0.001 also turned up in blood. Model-based prediction identified ophthalmopathy a median 6.5 months prior to its onset.

The ends were cut back, 7 bases at V and 3 bases at J, with 22 bases in the middle. This CDR3 is built from 17 residues. Germline values: CDR1 MNHEY, CDR2 SVGAGI. Inclusion characteristics of ophthalmopathy patients comprised a Clinical Activity Score of at least 3, a NOSPECS grade of at least 4, and duration under 3 months. PBMCs stemmed from around 10 ml fresh peripheral blood. What was sequenced was blood. The sequence came from a middle-aged woman with Graves' ophthalmopathy. The rearrangement links TRBV6-5 to TRBJ1-5; weak D call: TRBD1 (5 bases). The CDR3 DNA sequence: TGTGCCAGCAATAACTTCCCGGGGCCGGGGAACAATCAGCCCCAGCATTTT. It specifies CASNNFPGPGNNQPQHF.